Included here is one T cell receptor (beta chain) sequence, with context. There is no known antigen for this receptor. The input lacks base qualities; no much larger clone sits a single base away. CDR1 KGHDR and CDR2 SFDVKD were looked up in the germline V gene. Here V drops 4 bases and J drops 5 bases, and the junction holds 9 bases not matched to any gene. From its cysteine to its phenylalanine, the CDR3 spans 15 amino acids. Only the CDR3 DNA stays, 45 bases, in frame from base 1. This sample is part of a study of blood T cell repertoires in COVID-19 (dated by TCRdb to about 2020). As for the study more broadly: Collaborator samples came from the United States, Italy and Spain and covered acute and convalescent phases of COVID-19. Samples came from the ongoing ImmuneRACE study (first 160 participants) plus 1,254 subjects from 6 global collaborators. The material from the prospective study consisted of cDNA or gDNA derived from T cells, B-cell-depleted T cells, or PBMCs. Deeply sampled blood TCRbeta repertoires from subjects exposed to, actively infected with, or recovered from COVID-19 were included in the dataset. The repertoires were made available in a free public database intended to serve as a resource for research on the immune response to SARS-CoV-2. HLA class I and class II types, where available, came from metadata supplied by the sample provider rather than from assay-based typing. A de-identified subject ID, COVID-19 status, age in years and sex were almost always included in the sample metadata. General conclusions and limits of the study: How much clinical and demographic metadata was included differed by source and by participant, and the metadata was provided uncurated.

Each collaborating institution followed its own protocols to collect whole blood in K2EDTA tubes. For TCRbeta analysis, collaborators shipped samples as frozen whole blood, isolated PBMCs, or DNA extracted from either of those sample types. The immunoSEQ Assay, a bias-controlled multiplex PCR, was used to amplify TCRbeta CDR3 regions from genomic DNA. On the authors' methods: The number of nucleated cells in each sample was estimated by amplification of reference gene primers within the assay. To quantify the absolute abundance of each unique TCRbeta CDR3 rearrangement, sequence reads were collapsed and filtered. Productive Simpson clonality was computed per sample as the square root of Simpson's diversity index over productive rearrangements. Sourced from immuneACCESS, this table was stored by TCRdb with only in-frame sequences that have V and J called. A share of the clones is absent; for the studies checked, an unresolved V gene accounts for under half, and the remainder has no known explanation. Clonal size and the V and J genes are those of that table, whereas D and trimming came from the DNA. The sample table records some 45,000 clones; over 75% of these occur just once. The ten biggest clones cover around 22% of the sample.

The source of this sequence is a woman aged 55-69 years with acute or convalescent COVID-19. Sequenced sample: peripheral blood. The rearrangement combines TRBV24-1 with TRBJ1-1, and 7 junctional nucleotides match TRBD1. The CDR3 sequence is CATSDSRTGPTEAFF. The bases are TGTGCCACCAGTGACTCCCGGACAGGCCCAACTGAAGCTTTCTTT.